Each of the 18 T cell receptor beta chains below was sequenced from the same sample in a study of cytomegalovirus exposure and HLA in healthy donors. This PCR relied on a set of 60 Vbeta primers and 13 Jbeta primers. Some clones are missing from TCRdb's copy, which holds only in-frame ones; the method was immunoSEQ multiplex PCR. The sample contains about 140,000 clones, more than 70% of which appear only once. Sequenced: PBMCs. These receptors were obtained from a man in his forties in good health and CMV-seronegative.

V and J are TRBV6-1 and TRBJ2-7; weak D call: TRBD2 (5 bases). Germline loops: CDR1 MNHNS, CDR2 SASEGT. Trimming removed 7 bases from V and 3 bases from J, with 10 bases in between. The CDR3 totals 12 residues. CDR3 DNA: TGTGCCAGCACCCAACGGGGCTACGAGCAGTACTTC. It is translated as CASTQRGYEQYF.

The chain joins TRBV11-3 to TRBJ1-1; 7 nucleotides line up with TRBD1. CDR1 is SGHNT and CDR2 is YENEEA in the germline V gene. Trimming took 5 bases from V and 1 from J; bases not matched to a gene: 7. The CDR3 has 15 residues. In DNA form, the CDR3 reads TGTGCCAGCAGCACTCAGACAGGGACGAACACTGAAGCTTTCTTT. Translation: CASSTQTGTNTEAFF.

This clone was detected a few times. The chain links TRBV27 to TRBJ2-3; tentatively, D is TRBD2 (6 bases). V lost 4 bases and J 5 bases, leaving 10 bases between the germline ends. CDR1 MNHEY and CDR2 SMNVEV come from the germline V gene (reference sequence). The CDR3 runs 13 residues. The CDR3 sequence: CASSYQEGDTQYF. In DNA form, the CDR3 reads TGTGCCAGCAGTTATCAGGAGGGAGATACGCAGTATTTT.

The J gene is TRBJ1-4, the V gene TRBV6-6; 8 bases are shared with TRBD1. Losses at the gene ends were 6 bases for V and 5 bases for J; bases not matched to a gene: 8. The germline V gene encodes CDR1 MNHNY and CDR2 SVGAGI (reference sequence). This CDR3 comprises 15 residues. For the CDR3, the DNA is TGTGCCAGCAGGGAAGGCAGGGGGCTGAATGAAAAACTGTTTTTT. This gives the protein CASREGRGLNEKLFF.

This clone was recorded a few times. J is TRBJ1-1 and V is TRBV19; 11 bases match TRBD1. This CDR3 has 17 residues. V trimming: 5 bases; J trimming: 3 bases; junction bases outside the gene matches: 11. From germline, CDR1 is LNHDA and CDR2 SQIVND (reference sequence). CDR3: CASSRTGGGSIDTEAFF. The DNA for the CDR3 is TGTGCCAGTAGTCGGACAGGGGGCGGCTCTATCGACACTGAAGCTTTCTTT. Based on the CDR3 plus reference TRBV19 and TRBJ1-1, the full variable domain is DGGITQSPKYLFRKEGQNVTLSCEQNLNHDAMYWYRQDPGQGLRLIYYSQIVNDFQKGDIAEGYSVSREKKESFPLTVTSAQKNPTAFYLCASSRTGGGSIDTEAFFGQGTRLTVV.

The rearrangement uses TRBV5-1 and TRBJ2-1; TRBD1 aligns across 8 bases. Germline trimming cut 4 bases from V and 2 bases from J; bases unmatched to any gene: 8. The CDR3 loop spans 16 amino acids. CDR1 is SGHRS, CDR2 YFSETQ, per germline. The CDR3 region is CASSPTPGQAYNEQFF. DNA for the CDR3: TGCGCCAGCAGCCCTACCCCGGGACAGGCCTACAATGAGCAGTTCTTC.

CDR3 nucleotides: TGCGCCACCTCTCAGAGCGGGCGCACAGATACGCAGTATTTT. This translates into CATSQSGRTDTQYF. The chain has TRBV10-2 and TRBJ2-3; TRBD2 might be the D (6 bases). V lost 10 bases to trimming and J lost 1 base, with 15 bases between them. The CDR3 consists of 14 residues. CDR1 is WSHSY and CDR2 is SAAADI in the germline V gene.

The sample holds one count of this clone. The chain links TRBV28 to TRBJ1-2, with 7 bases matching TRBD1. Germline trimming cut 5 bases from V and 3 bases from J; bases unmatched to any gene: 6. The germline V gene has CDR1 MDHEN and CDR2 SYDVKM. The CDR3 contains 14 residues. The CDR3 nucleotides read TGTGCCAGCAGTGACGGGACAGCTGACTATGGCTACACCTTC. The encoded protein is CASSDGTADYGYTF.

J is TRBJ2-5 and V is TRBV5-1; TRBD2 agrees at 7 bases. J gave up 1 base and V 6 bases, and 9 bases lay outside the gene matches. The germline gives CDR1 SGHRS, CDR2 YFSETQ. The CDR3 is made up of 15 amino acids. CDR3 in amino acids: CASTKSRGVQETQYF. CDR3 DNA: TGCGCCAGCACCAAATCACGGGGGGTCCAAGAGACCCAGTACTTC.

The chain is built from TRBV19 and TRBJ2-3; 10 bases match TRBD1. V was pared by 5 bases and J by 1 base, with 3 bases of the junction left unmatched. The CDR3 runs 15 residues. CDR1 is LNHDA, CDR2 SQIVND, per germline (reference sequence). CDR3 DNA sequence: TGTGCCAGTAGTGACAGGGGGCTACGCACAGATACGCAGTATTTT. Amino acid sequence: CASSDRGLRTDTQYF.

The CDR3 nucleotides read TGTGCCAGCACCAGGGACGGGGGGATTTACAATGAGCAGTTCTTC. Its protein is CASTRDGGIYNEQFF. The chain combines TRBV6-6 with TRBJ2-1, with 7 nucleotides matching TRBD2. The V gene end was trimmed by 7 bases and the J gene end by 4 bases; junction bases not matched to a gene: 10. Germline CDR1 reads MNHNY; CDR2 reads SVGAGI (reference sequence). This CDR3 has 15 residues.

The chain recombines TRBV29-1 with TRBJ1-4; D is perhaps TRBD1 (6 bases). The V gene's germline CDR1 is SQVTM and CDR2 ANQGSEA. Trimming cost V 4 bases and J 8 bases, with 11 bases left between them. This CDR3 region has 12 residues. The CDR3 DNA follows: TGCAGCGTTGTGACAGGTGGCGAAAAACTGTTTTTT. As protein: CSVVTGGEKLFF.

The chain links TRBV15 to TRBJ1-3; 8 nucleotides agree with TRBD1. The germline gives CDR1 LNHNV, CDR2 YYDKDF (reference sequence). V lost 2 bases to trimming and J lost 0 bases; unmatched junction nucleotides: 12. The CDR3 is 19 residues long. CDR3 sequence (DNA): TGTGCCACCAGCAGATCGTTACAGGGGGACCCACTCTCTGGAAACACCATATATTTT. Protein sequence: CATSRSLQGDPLSGNTIYF.

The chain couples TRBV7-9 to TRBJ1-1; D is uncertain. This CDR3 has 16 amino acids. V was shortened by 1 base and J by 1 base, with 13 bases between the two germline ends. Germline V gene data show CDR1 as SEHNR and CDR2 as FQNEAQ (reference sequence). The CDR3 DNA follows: TGTGCCAGCAGCTTAGGGAGCGGCGGAGGGAACACTGAAGCTTTCTTT. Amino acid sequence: CASSLGSGGGNTEAFF.

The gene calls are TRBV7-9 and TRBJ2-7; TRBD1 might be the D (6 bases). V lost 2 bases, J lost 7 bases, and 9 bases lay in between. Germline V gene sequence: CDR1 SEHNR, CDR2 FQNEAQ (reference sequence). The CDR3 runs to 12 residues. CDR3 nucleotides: TGTGCCAGCAGCTTAAGGGGGATAGAGCAGTACTTC. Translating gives CASSLRGIEQYF.

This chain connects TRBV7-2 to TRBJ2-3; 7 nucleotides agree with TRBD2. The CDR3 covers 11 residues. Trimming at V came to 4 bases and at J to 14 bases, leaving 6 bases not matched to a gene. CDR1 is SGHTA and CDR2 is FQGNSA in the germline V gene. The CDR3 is CASSSGRAGYF. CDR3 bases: TGTGCCAGCAGCTCGGGGAGGGCGGGGTATTTT.

CDR3 bases: TGTGCCAGCAGCCCCGTAGCGGGGACCTCCTACGAGCAGTACTTC. Its translation: CASSPVAGTSYEQYF. The chain uses TRBV5-6 and TRBJ2-7; 8 bases are a match to TRBD2. This CDR3 region has 15 residues. Germline V gene sequence: CDR1 SGHDT, CDR2 YYEEEE. With V trimmed by 4 bases and J by 0 bases, 6 bases remained unmatched. Looking up the rest from reference TRBV5-6 and TRBJ2-7 gives the full variable domain: DAGVTQSPTHLIKTRGQQVTLRCSPKSGHDTVSWYQQALGQGPQFIFQYYEEEERQRGNFPDRFSGHQFPNYSSELNVNALLLGDSALYLCASSPVAGTSYEQYFGPGTRLTVT.

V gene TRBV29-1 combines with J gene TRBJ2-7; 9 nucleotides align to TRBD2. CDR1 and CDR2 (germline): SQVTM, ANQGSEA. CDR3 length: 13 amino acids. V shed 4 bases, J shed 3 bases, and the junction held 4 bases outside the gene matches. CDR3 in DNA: TGCAGCGTTGGAAGGACTAGCGACTACGAGCAGTACTTC. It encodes CSVGRTSDYEQYF.